This TCR beta chain was profiled in a study of T-cell memory formation after mild COVID-19. From the 5' RACE reads, TCRdb called clonotypes with MiXCR, one entry per CDR3 protein. Among about 250,000 distinct CDR3 sequences, about a sixth were seen once, and the ten largest hold about 4%. This CDR3 is built from 15 residues. From germline, CDR1 is SGHTA and CDR2 FQGNSA. Trimming shortened V by 1 base and J by 12 bases, and 16 bases separated the two germline ends. The sequenced sample consisted of PBMCs or a T cell subset sorted from them (not recorded which). The receptor was derived from a young man who had mild COVID-19 (a few samples of this study predate the infection). Cell type and time point are not known. The chain links TRBV7-2 to TRBJ1-6, with D possibly TRBD1 on 6 matching bases. For the CDR3, the DNA is TGTGCCAGCAGCTTAGTGGGCAGGGGTACGAGACCCCTCCACTTT. It encodes CASSLVGRGTRPLHF.